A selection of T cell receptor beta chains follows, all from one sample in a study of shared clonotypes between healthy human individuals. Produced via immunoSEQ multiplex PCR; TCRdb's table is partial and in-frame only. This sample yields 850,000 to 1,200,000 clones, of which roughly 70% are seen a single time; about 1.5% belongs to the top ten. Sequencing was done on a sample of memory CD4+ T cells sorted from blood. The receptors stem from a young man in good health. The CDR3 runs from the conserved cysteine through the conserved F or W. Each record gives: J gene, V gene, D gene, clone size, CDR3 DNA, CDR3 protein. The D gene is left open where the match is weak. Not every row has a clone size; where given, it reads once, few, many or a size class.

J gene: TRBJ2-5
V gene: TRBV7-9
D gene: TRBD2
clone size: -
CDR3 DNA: TGTGCCAGCAGATACGCGGCGGGAGACCAAGAGACCCAGTACTTC
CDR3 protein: CASRYAAGDQETQYF

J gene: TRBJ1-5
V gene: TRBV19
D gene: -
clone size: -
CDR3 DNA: TGTGCCAGTAGGCTCTTCAATCAGCCCCAGCATTTT
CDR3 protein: CASRLFNQPQHF

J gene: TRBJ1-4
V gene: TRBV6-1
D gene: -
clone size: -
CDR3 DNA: TGTGCCAGCAGTGAAGGAGGACCTAATGAAAAACTGTTTTTT
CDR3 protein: CASSEGGPNEKLFF

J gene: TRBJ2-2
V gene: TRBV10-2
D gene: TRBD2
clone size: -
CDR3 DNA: TGCGCCAGCAGAGTCCACATAGCGGGGGGACGCACCGGGGAGCTGTTTTTT
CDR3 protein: CASRVHIAGGRTGELFF

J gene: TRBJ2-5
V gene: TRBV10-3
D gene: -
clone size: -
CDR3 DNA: TGTGCCATCAGCCAGTCCTACTTAGAGGTTATCCAAGAGACCCAGTACTTC
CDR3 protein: CAISQSYLEVIQETQYF

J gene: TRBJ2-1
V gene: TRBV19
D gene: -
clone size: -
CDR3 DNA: TGTGCCAGTAGGGCCACGGGAGCCGGCAATGAGCAGTTCTTC
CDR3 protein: CASRATGAGNEQFF

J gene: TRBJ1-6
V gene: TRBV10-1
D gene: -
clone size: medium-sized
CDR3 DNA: TGCGCCAGCAGTGATGGGGGTTATAATTCACCCCTCCACTTT
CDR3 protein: CASSDGGYNSPLHF

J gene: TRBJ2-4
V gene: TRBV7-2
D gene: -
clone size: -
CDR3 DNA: TGTGCCAGCAGCTTCTCCGGGAGCCAAAGCATTCAGTACTTC
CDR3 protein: CASSFSGSQSIQYF

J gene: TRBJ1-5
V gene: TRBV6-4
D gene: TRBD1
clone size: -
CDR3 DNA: TGTGCCAGCAGTGACTTTGCGTGGAACAGGGGCCGAGGCAATCAGCCCCAGCATTTT
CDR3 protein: CASSDFAWNRGRGNQPQHF

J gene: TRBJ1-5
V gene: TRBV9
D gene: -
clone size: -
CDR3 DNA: TGTGCCAGCAGCCAGACCGGAGATCAGCCCCAGCATTTT
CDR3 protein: CASSQTGDQPQHF

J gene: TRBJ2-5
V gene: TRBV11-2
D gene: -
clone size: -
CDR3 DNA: TGTGCCAGCAGCCGGGGACCTCAAGAGACCCAGTACTTC
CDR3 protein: CASSRGPQETQYF

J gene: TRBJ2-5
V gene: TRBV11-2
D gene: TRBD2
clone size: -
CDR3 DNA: TGTGCCAGCAGCGAGAGAAGCGGGAGGGCCCTAGAGACCCAGTACTTC
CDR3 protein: CASSERSGRALETQYF

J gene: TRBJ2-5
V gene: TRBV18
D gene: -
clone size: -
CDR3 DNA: TGTGCCAGCTCACCGGGACTTTCAGAAACCCAGTACTTC
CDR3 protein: CASSPGLSETQYF

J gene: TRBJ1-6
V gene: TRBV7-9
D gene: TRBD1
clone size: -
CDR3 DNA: TGTGCCAGCAGCTTCAGTCAGGGGGGCTCGCCCCTCCACTTT
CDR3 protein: CASSFSQGGSPLHF

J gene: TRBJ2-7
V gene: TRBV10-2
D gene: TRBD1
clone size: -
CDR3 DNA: TGCGCCAGCAGATTCTCCGGGACAGGGGGCGACGAGCAGTACTTC
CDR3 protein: CASRFSGTGGDEQYF

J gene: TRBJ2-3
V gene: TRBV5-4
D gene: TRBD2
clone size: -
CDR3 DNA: TGTGCCAGCAGCTCCGGGGGGACTAAAAGCACAGATACGCAGTATTTT
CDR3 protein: CASSSGGTKSTDTQYF

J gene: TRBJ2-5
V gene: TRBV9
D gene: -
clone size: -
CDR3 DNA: TGTGCCAGCAGCGTAGATGGGAGGACGGAGACCCAGTACTTC
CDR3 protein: CASSVDGRTETQYF

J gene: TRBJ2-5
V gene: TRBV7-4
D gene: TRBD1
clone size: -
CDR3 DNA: TGTGCCAGCAGCTTAGTTACCCCCCCGGACAGGCGACAAGAGACCCAGTACTTC
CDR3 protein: CASSLVTPPDRRQETQYF